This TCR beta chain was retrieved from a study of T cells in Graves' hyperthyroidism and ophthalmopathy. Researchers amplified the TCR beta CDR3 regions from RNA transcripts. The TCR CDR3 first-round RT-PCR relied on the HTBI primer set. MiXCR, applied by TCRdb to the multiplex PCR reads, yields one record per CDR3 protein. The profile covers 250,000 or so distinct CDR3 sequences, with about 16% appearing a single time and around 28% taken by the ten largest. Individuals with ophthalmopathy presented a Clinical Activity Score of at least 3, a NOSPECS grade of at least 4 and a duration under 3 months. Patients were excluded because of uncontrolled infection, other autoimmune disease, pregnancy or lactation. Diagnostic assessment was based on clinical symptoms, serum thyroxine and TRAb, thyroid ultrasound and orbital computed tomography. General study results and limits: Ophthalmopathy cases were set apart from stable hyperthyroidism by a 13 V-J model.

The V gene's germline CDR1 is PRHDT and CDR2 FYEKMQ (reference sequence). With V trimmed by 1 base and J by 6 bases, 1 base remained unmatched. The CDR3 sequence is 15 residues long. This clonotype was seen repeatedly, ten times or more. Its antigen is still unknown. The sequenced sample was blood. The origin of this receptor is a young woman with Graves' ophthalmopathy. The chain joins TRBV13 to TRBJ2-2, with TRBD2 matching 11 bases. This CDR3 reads CASSLVAGGAGELFF. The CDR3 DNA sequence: TGTGCCAGCAGCTTAGTAGCGGGAGGGGCCGGGGAGCTGTTTTTT.